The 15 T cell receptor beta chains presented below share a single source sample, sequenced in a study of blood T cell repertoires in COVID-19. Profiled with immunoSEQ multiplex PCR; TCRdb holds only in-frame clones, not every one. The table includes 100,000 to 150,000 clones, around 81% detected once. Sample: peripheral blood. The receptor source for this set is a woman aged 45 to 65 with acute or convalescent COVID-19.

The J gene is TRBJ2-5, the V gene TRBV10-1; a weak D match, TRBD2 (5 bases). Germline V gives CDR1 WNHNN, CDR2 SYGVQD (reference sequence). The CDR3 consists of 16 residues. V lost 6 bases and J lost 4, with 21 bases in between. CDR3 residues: CASRPDVRAVGETQYF. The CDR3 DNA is TGCGCCAGCAGGCCGGATGTGAGGGCGGTGGGAGAGACCCAGTACTTC.

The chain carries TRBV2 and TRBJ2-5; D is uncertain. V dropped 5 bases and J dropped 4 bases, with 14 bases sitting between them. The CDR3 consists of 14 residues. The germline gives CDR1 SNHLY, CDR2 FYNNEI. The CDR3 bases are TGTGCCAGCAGTACGATGGTTCTAGTAGAGACCCAGTACTTC. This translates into CASSTMVLVETQYF.

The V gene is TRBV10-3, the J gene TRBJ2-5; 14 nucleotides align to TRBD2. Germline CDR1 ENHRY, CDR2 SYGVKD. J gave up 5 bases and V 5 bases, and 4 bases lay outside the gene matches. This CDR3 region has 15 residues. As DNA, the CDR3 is TGTGCCATCAGTATGACTAGCGGGAGGGGGGAGACCCAGTACTTC. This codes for CAISMTSGRGETQYF.

In DNA form, the CDR3 reads TGTGCCAGTAGTGGGACAGGGAACACCATATATTTT. It yields the protein CASSGTGNTIYF. The chain has TRBV19 and TRBJ1-3; 9 bases are shared with TRBD1. V dropped 5 bases and J dropped 7; count of bases not matched to a gene: 0. CDR3 length equals 12 residues. Germline V gene data show CDR1 as LNHDA and CDR2 as SQIVND (reference sequence).

CDR3 sequence reads: CASSQDGGRGNSPLHF. The CDR3 DNA follows: TGTGCCAGCAGCCAAGACGGTGGCAGGGGTAATTCACCCCTCCACTTT. V usage is TRBV3-1 (or the pseudogene TRBV3-2) and J usage is TRBJ1-6, with TRBD1 as a possible D gene (6 bases). CDR3 size: 16 residues. In germline, CDR1 is LGHDT, CDR2 YNNKEL (reference sequence). Trimming cost V 0 bases and J 6 bases, with 12 bases left between them.

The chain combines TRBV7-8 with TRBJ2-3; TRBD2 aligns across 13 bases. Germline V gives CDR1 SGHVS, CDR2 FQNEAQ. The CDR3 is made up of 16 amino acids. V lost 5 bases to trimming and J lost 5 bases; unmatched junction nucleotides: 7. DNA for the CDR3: TGTGCCAGCAGCGCGACTAGCGGGGGGTGGGGAGATACGCAGTATTTT. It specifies CASSATSGGWGDTQYF.

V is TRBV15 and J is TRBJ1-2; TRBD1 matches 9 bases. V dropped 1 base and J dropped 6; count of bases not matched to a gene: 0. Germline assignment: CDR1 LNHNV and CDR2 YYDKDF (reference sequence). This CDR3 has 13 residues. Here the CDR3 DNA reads TGTGCCACCAGCAGAGGACAGGGGGATGGCTACACCTTC. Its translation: CATSRGQGDGYTF.

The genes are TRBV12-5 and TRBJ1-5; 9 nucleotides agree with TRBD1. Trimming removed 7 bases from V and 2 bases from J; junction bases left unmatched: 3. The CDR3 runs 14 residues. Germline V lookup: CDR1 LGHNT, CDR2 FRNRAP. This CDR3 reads CASAGQGGNQPQHF. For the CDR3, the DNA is TGTGCTAGTGCGGGACAGGGAGGCAATCAGCCCCAGCATTTT.

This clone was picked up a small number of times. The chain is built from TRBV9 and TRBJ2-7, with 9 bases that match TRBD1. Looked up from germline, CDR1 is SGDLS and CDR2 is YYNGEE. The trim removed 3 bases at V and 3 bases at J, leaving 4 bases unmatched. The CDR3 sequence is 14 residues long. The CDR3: CASSAGTGNYEQYF. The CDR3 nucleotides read TGTGCCAGCAGCGCAGGGACAGGGAACTACGAGCAGTACTTC.

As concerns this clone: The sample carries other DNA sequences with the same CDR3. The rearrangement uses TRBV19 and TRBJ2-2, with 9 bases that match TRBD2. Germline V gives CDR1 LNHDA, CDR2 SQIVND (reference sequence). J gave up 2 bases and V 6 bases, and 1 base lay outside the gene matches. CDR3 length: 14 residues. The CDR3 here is CASRAGGNTGELFF. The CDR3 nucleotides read TGTGCCAGTAGAGCGGGAGGTAACACCGGGGAGCTGTTTTTT.

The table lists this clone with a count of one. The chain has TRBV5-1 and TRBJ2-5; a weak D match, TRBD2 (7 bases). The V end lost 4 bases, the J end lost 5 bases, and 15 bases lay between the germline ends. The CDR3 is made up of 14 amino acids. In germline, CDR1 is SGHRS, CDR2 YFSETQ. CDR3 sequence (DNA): TGCGCCAGCAGCCTTTCCGGGGGGCGGGAGACCCAGTACTTC. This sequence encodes CASSLSGGRETQYF.

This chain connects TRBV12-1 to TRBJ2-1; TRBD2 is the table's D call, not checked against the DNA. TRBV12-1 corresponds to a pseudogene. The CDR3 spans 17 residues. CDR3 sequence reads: CASSFRLCGRVYNEQFF. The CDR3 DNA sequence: TGTGCCAGCAGCTTTCGACTTTGCGGGAGGGTCTACAATGAGCAGTTCTTC.

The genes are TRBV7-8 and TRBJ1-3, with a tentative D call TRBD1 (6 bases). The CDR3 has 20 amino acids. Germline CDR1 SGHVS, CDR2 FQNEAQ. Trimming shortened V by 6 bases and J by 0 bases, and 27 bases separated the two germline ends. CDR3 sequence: CASSPNTRGRGSLSGNTIYF. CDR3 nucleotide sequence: TGTGCCAGCAGTCCGAATACTCGGGGCAGGGGAAGCCTCTCTGGAAACACCATATATTTT.

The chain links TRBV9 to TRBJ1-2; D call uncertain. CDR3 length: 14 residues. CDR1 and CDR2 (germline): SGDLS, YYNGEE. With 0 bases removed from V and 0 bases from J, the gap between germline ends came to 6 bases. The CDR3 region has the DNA TGTGCCAGCAGCGTAGAGGGAGCTAACTATGGCTACACCTTC. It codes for CASSVEGANYGYTF.

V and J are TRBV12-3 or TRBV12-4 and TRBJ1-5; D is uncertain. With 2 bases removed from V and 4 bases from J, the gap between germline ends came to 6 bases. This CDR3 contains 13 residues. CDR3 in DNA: TGTGCCAGCAGTTTAACGAGGAATCAGCCCCAGCATTTT. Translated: CASSLTRNQPQHF.